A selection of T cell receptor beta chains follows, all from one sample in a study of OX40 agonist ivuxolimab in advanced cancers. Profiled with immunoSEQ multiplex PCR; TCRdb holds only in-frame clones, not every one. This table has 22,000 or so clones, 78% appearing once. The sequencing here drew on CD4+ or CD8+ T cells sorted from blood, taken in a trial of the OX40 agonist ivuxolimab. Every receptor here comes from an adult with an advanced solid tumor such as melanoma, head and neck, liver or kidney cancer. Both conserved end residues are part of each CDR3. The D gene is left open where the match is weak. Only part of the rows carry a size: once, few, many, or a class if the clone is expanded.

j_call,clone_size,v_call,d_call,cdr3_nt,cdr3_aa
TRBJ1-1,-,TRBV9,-,TGTGCCAGCAGCGTAGGGTCTGAAGCTTTCTTT,CASSVGSEAFF
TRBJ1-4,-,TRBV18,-,TGTGCCAGCTCAGGACTCAGGGGAACTAATGAAAAACTGTTTTTT,CASSGLRGTNEKLFF
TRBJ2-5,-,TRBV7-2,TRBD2,TGTGCCAGCAGCTTCCTTAGCGGGAGTAGGAGGGAGACCCAGTACTTC,CASSFLSGSRRETQYF
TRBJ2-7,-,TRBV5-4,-,TGTGCCAGCAGCTTGGCCGGCGGGACCTACGAGCAGTACTTC,CASSLAGGTYEQYF
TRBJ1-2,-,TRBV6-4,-,TGTGCCAGCAGTGACTCCACAGACGCAGACTGGGGATATGGCTACACCTTC,CASSDSTDADWGYGYTF
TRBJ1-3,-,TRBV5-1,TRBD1,TGCGCCAGCAGCGCAGACAGGGGGACAGGAAACACCATATATTTT,CASSADRGTGNTIYF
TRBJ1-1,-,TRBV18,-,TGTGCCAGCTCAGGACAGAACACTGAAGCTTTCTTT,CASSGQNTEAFF
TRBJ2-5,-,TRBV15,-,TGTGCCACCAGCAGAACCCGGGGTAGCCAAGAGACCCAGTACTTC,CATSRTRGSQETQYF
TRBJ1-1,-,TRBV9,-,TGTGCCAGCAGCGCCCTAGGTGGGGACACTGAAGCTTTCTTT,CASSALGGDTEAFF
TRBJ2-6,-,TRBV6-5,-,TGTGCCAGCAGTGTCGAGGGCAGTGGGGCCAACGTCCTGACTTTC,CASSVEGSGANVLTF
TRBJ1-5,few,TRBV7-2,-,TGTGCCAGCAGCCCGACCTACAATCAGCCCCAGCATTTT,CASSPTYNQPQHF
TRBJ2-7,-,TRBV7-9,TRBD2,TGTGCCAGCAGCTCCCGGACTAGCGGATCGGACGAGCAGTACTTC,CASSSRTSGSDEQYF
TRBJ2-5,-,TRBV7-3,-,TGTGCCAGCAGCTTAACGTGGGGGGAGACCCAGTACTTC,CASSLTWGETQYF
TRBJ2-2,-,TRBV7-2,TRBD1,TGTGCCAGCACCCCCCGAGACAGGGTCGGATCCGGGGAGCTGTTTTTT,CASTPRDRVGSGELFF
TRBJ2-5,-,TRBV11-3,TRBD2,TGTGCCAGCAGCTTAGGGTGGTCCGAGCGGGGTGGTGAGGAGACCCAGTACTTC,CASSLGWSERGGEETQYF
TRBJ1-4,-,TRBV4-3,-,TGCGCCGGGGGGAGGGCAACTAATGAAAAACTGTTTTTT,CAGGRATNEKLFF
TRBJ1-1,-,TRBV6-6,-,TGTGCCATTTCGACAGAGATGAACACTGAAGCTTTCTTT,CAISTEMNTEAFF
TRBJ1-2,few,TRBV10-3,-,TGTGCCAGCACGGAGGGGTATGGCTACACCTTC,CASTEGYGYTF
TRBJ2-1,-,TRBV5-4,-,TGTGCCAGCAGCTTGGGAGGGGGCTCCTACAATGAGCAGTTCTTC,CASSLGGGSYNEQFF
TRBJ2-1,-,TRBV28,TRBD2,TGTGCCAGCAGTTTGGGAATAGCGGGCACCTACAATGAGCAGTTCTTC,CASSLGIAGTYNEQFF
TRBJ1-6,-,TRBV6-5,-,TGTGCCAGCAGTCCGGACAGTTGGCTTTCACCCCTCCACTTT,CASSPDSWLSPLHF
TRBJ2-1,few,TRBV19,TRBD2,TGTGCCAGTAATATGGGGGGGGTATACAATGAGCAGTTCTTC,CASNMGGVYNEQFF
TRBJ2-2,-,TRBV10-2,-,TGCGCCAGCTTAAGGCAACTAAACACCGGGGAGCTGTTTTTT,CASLRQLNTGELFF
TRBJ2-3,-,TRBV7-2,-,TGTGCCAGCAGCTTGGGCTCGGGACTCCATAGCACAGATACGCAGTATTTT,CASSLGSGLHSTDTQYF
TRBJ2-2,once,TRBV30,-,TGTGCCTGGAGTGTACTGAGCAGGGTGGCCGGGGAGCTGTTTTTT,CAWSVLSRVAGELFF
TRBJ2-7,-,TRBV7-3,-,TGTGCCAGCAGCCTAAGTAGATCGGGCGAGCAGTACTTC,CASSLSRSGEQYF
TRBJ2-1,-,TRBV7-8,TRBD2,TGTGCCAGCAGTAGCGGACTAGCGTCGGTTGAGCAGTTCTTC,CASSSGLASVEQFF
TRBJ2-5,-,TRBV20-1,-,TGCAGTGCTAGTCTAGAGGAGACCCAGTACTTC,CSASLEETQYF
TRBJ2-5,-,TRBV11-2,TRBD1,TGTGCCAGCGGGACAGAAGTGGAGACCCAGTACTTC,CASGTEVETQYF
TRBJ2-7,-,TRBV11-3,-,TGTGCCAGCAGCGCAAATCAGGGCTACGAGCAGTACTTC,CASSANQGYEQYF
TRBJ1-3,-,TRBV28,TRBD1,TGTGCCAGCAGTTTAGAGAGGGGCAGGGGGTACTCCGATGCTTCTGGAAACACCATATATTTT,CASSLERGRGYSDASGNTIYF
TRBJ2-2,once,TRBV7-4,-,TGTGCCAGCAGCTACACAATATCCACCGGGGAGCTGTTTTTT,CASSYTISTGELFF
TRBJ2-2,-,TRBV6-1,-,TGTGCCAGCAGTGAAGTCGTGGGGGGCCAGCTGTTTTTT,CASSEVVGGQLFF
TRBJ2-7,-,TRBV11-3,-,TGTGCCAGCAGCTTAGTACAGAGCTACGAGCAGTACTTC,CASSLVQSYEQYF
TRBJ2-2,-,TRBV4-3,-,TGCGCCAGCAGCCAAGAGGTACGGGGCGGGGAGCTGTTTTTT,CASSQEVRGGELFF
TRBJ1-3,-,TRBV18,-,TGTGCCAGCTCACCCGGAAGTTCTGGAAACACCATATATTTT,CASSPGSSGNTIYF
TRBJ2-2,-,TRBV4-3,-,TGCGCCAGCAGCCAAGAGCGGAACACCGGGGAGCTGTTTTTT,CASSQERNTGELFF
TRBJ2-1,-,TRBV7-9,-,TGTGCCAGCAGCCCAGGGGGGGGGCTTATCTACAATGAGCAGTTCTTC,CASSPGGGLIYNEQFF
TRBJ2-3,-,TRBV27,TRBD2,TGTGCCAGCATCCCGGGACTAGGGGTTTCAATCGGTACGCAGTATTTT,CASIPGLGVSIGTQYF
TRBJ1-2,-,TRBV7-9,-,TGTGCCAGCAGCTCGGACCCGGGGGCTAACTATGGCTACACCTTC,CASSSDPGANYGYTF
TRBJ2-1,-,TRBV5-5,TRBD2,TGTGCCAGCAGCCAATCGGGACTAGCGGGGGGAAGCTCCTACAATGAGCAGTTCTTC,CASSQSGLAGGSSYNEQFF
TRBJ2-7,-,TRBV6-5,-,TGTGCCAGCCGCAGGCAAGGGAACGAGCAGTACTTC,CASRRQGNEQYF
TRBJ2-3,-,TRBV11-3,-,TGTGCCAGCAGCTACCGCGGGCAGAGCACAGATACGCAGTATTTT,CASSYRGQSTDTQYF
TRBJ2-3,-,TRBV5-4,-,TGTGCCAGCAGCTTGGGCTCGGGAGTGAGCACAGATACGCAGTATTTT,CASSLGSGVSTDTQYF
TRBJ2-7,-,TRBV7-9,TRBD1,TGTGCCAGCAGCGACGGGACAGTATCCTACGAGCAGTACTTC,CASSDGTVSYEQYF
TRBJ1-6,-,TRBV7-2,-,TGTGCCAGCAGCTCTTTCCCGGGGAATAATTCACCCCTCCACTTT,CASSSFPGNNSPLHF
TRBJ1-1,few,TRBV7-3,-,TGTGCCAGCAGCTTAGAAATGGACACTGAAGCTTTCTTT,CASSLEMDTEAFF
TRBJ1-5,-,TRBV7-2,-,TGTGCCAGCAGCTTAGCCCCTCCTGAAGCGCATCAGCCCCAGCATTTT,CASSLAPPEAHQPQHF
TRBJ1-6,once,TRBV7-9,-,TGTGCCAGCAGCTTACAGGGTACACCCCTCCACTTT,CASSLQGTPLHF
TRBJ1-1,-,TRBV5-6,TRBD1,TGTGCCAGCAGCACTTGGACAGGGGTGGATTACACTGAAGCTTTCTTT,CASSTWTGVDYTEAFF
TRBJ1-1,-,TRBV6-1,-,TGTGCCAGCAGCTACGGGGGGACTGAAGCTTTCTTT,CASSYGGTEAFF
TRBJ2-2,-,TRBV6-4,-,TGTGCCAGCAGTCCAACTACAGGGACCGGGGAGCTGTTTTTT,CASSPTTGTGELFF
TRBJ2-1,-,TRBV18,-,TGTGCCAGCTCACCTGCCCTACCCTCCTACAATGAGCAGTTCTTC,CASSPALPSYNEQFF
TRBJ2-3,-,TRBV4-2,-,TGTGCCAGCAGCCAAGATCGGAAAGATACGCAGTATTTT,CASSQDRKDTQYF
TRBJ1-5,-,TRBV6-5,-,TGTGCCAGCAGTTCAGACAGAGCTAGCAATCAGCCCCAGCATTTT,CASSSDRASNQPQHF